The 14 T cell receptor beta chains in this list originate from one sample, sequenced in a study of blood T cell repertoires in COVID-19. Profiling relied on immunoSEQ multiplex PCR, and the TCRdb table lists in-frame clones only, not all of them. The sample carries over 300,000 clones, around 91% recorded once. Sequenced material: peripheral blood. The receptors here all came from a young man with active or convalescent COVID-19.

This sequence joins TRBV7-9 and TRBJ2-7; 8 nucleotides line up with TRBD1. The trim removed 4 bases at V and 1 base at J, leaving 3 bases unmatched. Germline CDR1 reads SEHNR; CDR2 reads FQNEAQ (reference sequence). This CDR3 has 14 amino acids. The CDR3 region is CASSSTGVSYEQYF. The CDR3 DNA sequence: TGTGCCAGCAGCTCGACAGGGGTTTCCTACGAGCAGTACTTC.

The chain has TRBV7-9 and TRBJ2-7, with 9 bases matching TRBD1. Germline V gene data show CDR1 as SEHNR and CDR2 as FQNEAQ (reference sequence). Trimming at V came to 6 bases and at J to 4 bases, leaving 7 bases not matched to a gene. The CDR3 is 14 amino acids. The CDR3 nucleotides are TGTGCCAGCAGTCAGGACAGGGGTGGTTACGAGCAGTACTTC. Translating gives CASSQDRGGYEQYF.

The rearrangement joins TRBV29-1 to TRBJ1-2, with D uncertain. V lost 6 bases and J lost 6, with 14 bases in between. Germline CDR1 and CDR2: SQVTM and ANQGSEA. The CDR3 spans 12 residues. The CDR3 loop is CSVKRTEHGYTF. As DNA, the CDR3 is TGCAGCGTCAAGAGGACTGAGCATGGCTACACCTTC.

This chain joins TRBV4-2 and TRBJ1-2; 8 positions agree with TRBD1. Germline CDR1 reads LGHNA; CDR2 reads YNFKEQ. The CDR3 consists of 15 residues. V lost 3 bases to trimming and J lost 3 bases; unmatched junction nucleotides: 6. The DNA of the CDR3 is TGTGCCAGCAGCCACCCAGGGGGCTTCGACTATGGCTACACCTTC. This encodes CASSHPGGFDYGYTF.

The V and J genes are TRBV14 and TRBJ1-2; D is uncertain. Trimming pared 2 bases from V and 2 bases from J, leaving 15 bases between. CDR1 SGHDN and CDR2 FVKESK come from the germline V gene. There are 16 residues in the CDR3. CDR3 sequence (DNA): TGTGCCAGCAGCCAAACCCTCCTTCCCACAAACTATGGCTACACCTTC. Translated: CASSQTLLPTNYGYTF.

V and J are TRBV27 and TRBJ2-1; no reliable D call. The CDR3 has 14 residues. Trimming removed 0 bases from V and 6 bases from J, with 9 bases in between. Looked up from germline, CDR1 is MNHEY and CDR2 is SMNVEV (reference sequence). The CDR3, as DNA: TGTGCCAGCAGTTTATCGGTTGTAGTCAATGAGCAGTTCTTC. Its protein product is CASSLSVVVNEQFF.

The V call is TRBV6-5, the J call TRBJ1-1; D perhaps matches TRBD1 (6 bases). Germline V gene sequence: CDR1 MNHEY, CDR2 SVGAGI. Trimming pared 0 bases from V and 7 bases from J, leaving 12 bases between. The CDR3 runs 14 residues. The CDR3 sequence is CASSYSRGQFEAFF. CDR3 in DNA: TGTGCCAGCAGTTACTCCAGGGGCCAATTTGAAGCTTTCTTT.

This clone was seen a few times. CDR3 in amino acids: CASSHRDRGKSSYNEQFF. CDR3 coding DNA: TGTGCCAGCAGCCACCGGGACAGGGGGAAGAGCTCCTACAATGAGCAGTTCTTC. The J gene is TRBJ2-1, the V gene TRBV3-1 (or the pseudogene TRBV3-2); 11 nucleotides match TRBD1. This CDR3 region has 18 residues. Per germline, CDR1 LGHDT and CDR2 YNNKEL (reference sequence). The junction had 7 bases not matched to a gene; V was cut back by 3 bases and J by 0 bases.

The J gene is TRBJ1-2, the V gene TRBV6-5, with D possibly TRBD1 on 5 matching bases. This CDR3 is built from 14 residues. V was trimmed by 7 bases and J by 6 bases, leaving 18 bases between them. The germline CDR1 and CDR2 sequences are MNHEY and SVGAGI. CDR3 protein: CASNTQGREHGYTF. The CDR3 DNA reads TGTGCCAGCAATACCCAGGGACGGGAGCATGGCTACACCTTC.

The chain joins TRBV7-8 to TRBJ1-4; D may be TRBD1 (5 bases). The length of the CDR3 is 16 residues. Germline V gives CDR1 SGHVS, CDR2 FQNEAQ. V was trimmed by 5 bases and J by 0 bases, leaving 13 bases between them. CDR3 sequence (DNA): TGTGCCAGCAGCCTAAGCCTAGGGGCAACTAATGAAAAACTGTTTTTT. This gives the protein CASSLSLGATNEKLFF.

This sequence joins TRBV6-6 and TRBJ1-2; 7 positions match TRBD1. The ends lost 7 bases at V and 8 bases at J; junction bases unmatched: 10. The CDR3 sequence is 13 residues long. Germline V lookup: CDR1 MNHNY, CDR2 SVGAGI (reference sequence). The CDR3 bases are TGTGCCAGCACCGAATCGACAGGGTACGGCTACACCTTC. Its translation: CASTESTGYGYTF.

The table lists this clone with a count of one. This chain connects TRBV18 to TRBJ1-5; 8 bases are a match to TRBD1. CDR3 length equals 14 residues. The trim removed 6 bases at V and 5 bases at J, leaving 6 bases unmatched. Per the germline V gene, CDR1 is KGHSH and CDR2 is LQKENI. Here the CDR3 DNA reads TGTGCCAGCTCGTCAGGGACAGGACATCAGCCCCAGCATTTT. It encodes CASSSGTGHQPQHF.

This clone was picked up one time. The chain couples TRBV4-3 to TRBJ2-7; TRBD1 matches 11 bases. In germline, CDR1 is LGHNA, CDR2 YSLEER. The junction had 5 bases not matched to a gene; V was cut back by 4 bases and J by 3 bases. The CDR3 is made up of 15 amino acids. CDR3 protein: CASSPGTGGNYEQYF. As DNA, the CDR3 is TGCGCCAGCAGCCCTGGGACAGGGGGAAACTACGAGCAGTACTTC.

The V gene is TRBV6-2 or TRBV6-3, the J gene TRBJ2-1; 9 bases map to TRBD1. From germline, CDR1 is MNHEY and CDR2 SVGEGT. The CDR3 totals 17 residues. The V segment lost 5 bases and the J segment 4 bases; nucleotides outside the gene matches: 12. CDR3 sequence: CASSNQPGTGRYNEQFF. In DNA form, the CDR3 reads TGTGCCAGCAGTAACCAACCCGGGACAGGGCGATACAATGAGCAGTTCTTC.